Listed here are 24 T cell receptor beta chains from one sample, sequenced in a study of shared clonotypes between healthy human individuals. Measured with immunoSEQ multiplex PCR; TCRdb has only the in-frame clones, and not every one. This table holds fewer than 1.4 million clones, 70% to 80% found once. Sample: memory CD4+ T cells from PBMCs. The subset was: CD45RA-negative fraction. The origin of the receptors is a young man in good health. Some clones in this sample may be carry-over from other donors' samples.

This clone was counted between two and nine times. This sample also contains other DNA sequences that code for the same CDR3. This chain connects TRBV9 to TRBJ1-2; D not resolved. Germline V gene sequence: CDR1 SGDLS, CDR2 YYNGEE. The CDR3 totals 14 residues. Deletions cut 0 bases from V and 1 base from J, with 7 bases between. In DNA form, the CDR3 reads TGTGCCAGCAGCGTAGGACCCGGTAACTATGGCTACACCTTC. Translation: CASSVGPGNYGYTF.

This CDR3 is CASSIVRTGKQPQHF. CDR3 bases: TGTGCCAGTAGTATAGTCCGGACAGGGAAACAGCCCCAGCATTTT. The chain joins TRBV19 to TRBJ1-5; TRBD1 aligns across 8 bases. The CDR3 contains 15 residues. J gave up 7 bases and V 1 base, and 6 bases lay outside the gene matches. Germline CDR1 LNHDA, CDR2 SQIVND (reference sequence). Drawing the rest from reference TRBV19 and TRBJ1-5, the complete variable domain is DGGITQSPKYLFRKEGQNVTLSCEQNLNHDAMYWYRQDPGQGLRLIYYSQIVNDFQKGDIAEGYSVSREKKESFPLTVTSAQKNPTAFYLCASSIVRTGKQPQHFGDGTRLSIL.

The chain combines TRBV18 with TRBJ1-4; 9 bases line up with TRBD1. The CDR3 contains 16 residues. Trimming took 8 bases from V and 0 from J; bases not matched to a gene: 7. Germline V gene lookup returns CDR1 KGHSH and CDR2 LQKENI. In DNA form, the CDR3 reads TGTGCCAGCGCAGGACAGGGGAGAGCAACTAATGAAAAACTGTTTTTT. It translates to CASAGQGRATNEKLFF.

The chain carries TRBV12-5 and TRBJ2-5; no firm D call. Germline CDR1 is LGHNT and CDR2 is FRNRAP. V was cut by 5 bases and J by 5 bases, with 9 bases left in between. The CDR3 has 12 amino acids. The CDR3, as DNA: TGTGCTAGTGGTGTACGGCCGGAGACCCAGTACTTC. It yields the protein CASGVRPETQYF.

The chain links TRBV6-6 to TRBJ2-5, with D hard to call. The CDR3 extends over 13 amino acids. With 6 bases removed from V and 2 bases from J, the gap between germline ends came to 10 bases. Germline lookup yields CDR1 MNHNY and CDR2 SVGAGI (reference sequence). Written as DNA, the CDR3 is TGTGCCAGCAGAAGAACCCTACAAGAGACCCAGTACTTC. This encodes CASRRTLQETQYF.

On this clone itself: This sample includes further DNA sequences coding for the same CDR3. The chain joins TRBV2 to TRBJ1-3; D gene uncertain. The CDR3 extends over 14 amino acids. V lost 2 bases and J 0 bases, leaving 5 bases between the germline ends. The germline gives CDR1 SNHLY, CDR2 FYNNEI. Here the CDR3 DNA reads TGTGCCAGCAGTGAACAGAGCTCTGGAAACACCATATATTTT. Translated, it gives CASSEQSSGNTIYF.

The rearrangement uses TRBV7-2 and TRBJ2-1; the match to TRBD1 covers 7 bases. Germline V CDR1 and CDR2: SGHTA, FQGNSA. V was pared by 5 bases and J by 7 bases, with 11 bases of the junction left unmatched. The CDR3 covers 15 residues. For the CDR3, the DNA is TGTGCCAGCAGCCACGACAGGGTGGGTACTAATGAGCAGTTCTTC. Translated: CASSHDRVGTNEQFF.

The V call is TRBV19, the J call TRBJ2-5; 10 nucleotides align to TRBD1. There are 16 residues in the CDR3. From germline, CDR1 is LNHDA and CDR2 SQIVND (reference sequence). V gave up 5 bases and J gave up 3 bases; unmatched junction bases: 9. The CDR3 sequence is CASSYRQGAGEETQYF. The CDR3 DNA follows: TGTGCCAGTAGTTACCGACAGGGGGCTGGTGAAGAGACCCAGTACTTC.

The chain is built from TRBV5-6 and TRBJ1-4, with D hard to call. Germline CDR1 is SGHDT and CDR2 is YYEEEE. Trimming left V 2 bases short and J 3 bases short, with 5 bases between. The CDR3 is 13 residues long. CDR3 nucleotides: TGTGCCAGCAGCTTTGGTTCTAATGAAAAACTGTTTTTT. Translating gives CASSFGSNEKLFF.

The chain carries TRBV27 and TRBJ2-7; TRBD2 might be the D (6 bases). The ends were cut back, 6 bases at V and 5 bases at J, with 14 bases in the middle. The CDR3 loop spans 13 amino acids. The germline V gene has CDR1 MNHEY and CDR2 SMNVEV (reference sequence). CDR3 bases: TGTGCCAGCAGCACTATACGGGGGAACGAGCAGTACTTC. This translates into CASSTIRGNEQYF.

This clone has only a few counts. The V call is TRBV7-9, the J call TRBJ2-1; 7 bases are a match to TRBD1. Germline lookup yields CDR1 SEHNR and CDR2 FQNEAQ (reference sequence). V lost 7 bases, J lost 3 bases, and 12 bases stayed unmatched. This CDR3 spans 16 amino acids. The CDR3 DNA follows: TGTGCCAGCACCACCATCACAGGGGCAGACTACAATGAGCAGTTCTTC. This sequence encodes CASTTITGADYNEQFF.

DNA of the CDR3: TGTGCCAGCAGCTCCTCCGGGAGGCAGGAGACCCAGTACTTC. Translation gives CASSSSGRQETQYF. The chain recombines TRBV7-2 with TRBJ2-5, with 7 bases lining up with TRBD2. The germline V gene has CDR1 SGHTA and CDR2 FQGNSA. There are 14 residues in the CDR3. The V and J ends lost 4 bases and 5 bases, in that order; junction bases with no gene match: 7. Looking up the rest from reference TRBV7-2 and TRBJ2-5 gives the full variable domain: GAGVSQSPSNKVTEKGKDVELRCDPISGHTALYWYRQSLGQGLEFLIYFQGNSAPDKSGLPSDRFSAERTGGSVSTLTIQRTQQEDSAVYLCASSSSGRQETQYFGPGTRLLVL.

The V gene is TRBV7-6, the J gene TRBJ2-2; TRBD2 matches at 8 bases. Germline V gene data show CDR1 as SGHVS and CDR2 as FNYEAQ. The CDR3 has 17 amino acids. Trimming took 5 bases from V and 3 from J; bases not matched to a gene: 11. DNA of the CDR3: TGTGCCAGCAGCCCATTGCGGGGGGAAGAGGACACCGGGGAGCTGTTTTTT. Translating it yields CASSPLRGEEDTGELFF.

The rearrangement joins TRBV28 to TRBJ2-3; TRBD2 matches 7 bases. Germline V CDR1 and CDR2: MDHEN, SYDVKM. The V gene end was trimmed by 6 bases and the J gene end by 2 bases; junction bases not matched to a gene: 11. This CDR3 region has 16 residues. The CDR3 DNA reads TGTGCCAGCAGCTCCGGAGTTAGCGGGTTCACAGATACGCAGTATTTT. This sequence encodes CASSSGVSGFTDTQYF.

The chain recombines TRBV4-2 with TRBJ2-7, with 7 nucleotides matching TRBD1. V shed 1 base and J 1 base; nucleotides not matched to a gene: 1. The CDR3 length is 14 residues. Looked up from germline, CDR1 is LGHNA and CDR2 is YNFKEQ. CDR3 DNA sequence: TGTGCCAGCAGCCAAGGACAGGGATCCTACGAGCAGTACTTC. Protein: CASSQGQGSYEQYF.

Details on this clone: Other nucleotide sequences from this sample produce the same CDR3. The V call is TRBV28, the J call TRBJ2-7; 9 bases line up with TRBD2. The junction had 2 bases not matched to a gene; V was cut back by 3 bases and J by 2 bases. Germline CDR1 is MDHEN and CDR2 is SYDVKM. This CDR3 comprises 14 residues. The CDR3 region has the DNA TGTGCCAGCAGTTTGAGCGGGAGGACCTACGAGCAGTACTTC. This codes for CASSLSGRTYEQYF.

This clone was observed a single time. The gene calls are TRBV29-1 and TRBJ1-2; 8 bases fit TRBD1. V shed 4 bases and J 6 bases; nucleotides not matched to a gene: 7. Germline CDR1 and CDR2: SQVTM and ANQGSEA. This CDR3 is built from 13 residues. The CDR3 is CSVGGQGRDGYTF. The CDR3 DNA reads TGCAGCGTTGGCGGACAGGGAAGGGATGGCTACACCTTC.

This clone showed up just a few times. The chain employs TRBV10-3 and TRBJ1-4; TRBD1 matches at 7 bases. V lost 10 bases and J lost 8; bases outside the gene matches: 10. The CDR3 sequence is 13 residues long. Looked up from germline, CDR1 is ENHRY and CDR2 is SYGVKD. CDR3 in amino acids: CATRGGGEEKLFF. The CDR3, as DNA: TGTGCCACCCGAGGGGGCGGGGAAGAAAAACTGTTTTTT.

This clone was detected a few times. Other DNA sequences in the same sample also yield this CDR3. CDR3 DNA sequence: TGTGCCTGGGGCCCAGGGAACACTGAAGCTTTCTTT. This encodes CAWGPGNTEAFF. The chain links TRBV30 to TRBJ1-1, with D uncertain. The CDR3 consists of 12 residues. The V end was cut by 5 bases, the J end by 1 base, with 8 bases between. Looked up from germline, CDR1 is GTSNPN and CDR2 is SVGIG (reference sequence).

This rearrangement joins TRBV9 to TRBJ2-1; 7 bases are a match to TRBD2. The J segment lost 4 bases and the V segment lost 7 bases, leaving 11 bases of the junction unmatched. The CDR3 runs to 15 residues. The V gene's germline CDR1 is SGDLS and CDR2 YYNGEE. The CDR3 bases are TGTGCCAGCGGACTAACTAGCGCCTATTACAATGAGCAGTTCTTC. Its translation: CASGLTSAYYNEQFF.

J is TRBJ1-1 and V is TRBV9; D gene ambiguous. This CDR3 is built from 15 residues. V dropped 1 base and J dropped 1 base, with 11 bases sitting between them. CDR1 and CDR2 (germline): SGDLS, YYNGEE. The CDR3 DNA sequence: TGTGCCAGCAGCGTATATGGGGTATCGAACACTGAAGCTTTCTTT. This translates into CASSVYGVSNTEAFF.

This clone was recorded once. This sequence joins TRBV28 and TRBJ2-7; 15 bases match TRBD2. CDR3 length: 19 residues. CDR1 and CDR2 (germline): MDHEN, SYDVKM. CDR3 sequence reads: CTKNRTSGRAGGVEREQYF. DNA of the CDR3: TGTACAAAAAACCGGACTAGCGGGAGGGCCGGAGGTGTGGAACGCGAGCAGTACTTC.

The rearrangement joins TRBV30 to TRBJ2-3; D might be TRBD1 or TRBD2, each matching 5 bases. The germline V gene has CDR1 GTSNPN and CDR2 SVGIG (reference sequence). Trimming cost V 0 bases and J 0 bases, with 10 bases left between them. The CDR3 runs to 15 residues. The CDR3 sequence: CAWSVGTHSTDTQYF. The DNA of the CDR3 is TGTGCCTGGAGTGTCGGGACCCATAGCACAGATACGCAGTATTTT.

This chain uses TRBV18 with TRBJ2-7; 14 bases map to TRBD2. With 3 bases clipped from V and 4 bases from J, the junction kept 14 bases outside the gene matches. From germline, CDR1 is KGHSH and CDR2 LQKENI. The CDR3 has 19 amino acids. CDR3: CASSPQTSGRGKISYEQYF. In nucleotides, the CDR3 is TGTGCCAGCTCACCGCAGACTAGCGGGAGGGGGAAGATTTCTTACGAGCAGTACTTC.